The 18 T cell receptor beta chains presented below share a single source sample, sequenced in a study of shared clonotypes between healthy human individuals. Method: immunoSEQ multiplex PCR; TCRdb's copy keeps in-frame clones and lacks some. Among 2 million to 2.5 million clones, approximately 94% were seen once, and the ten largest hold roughly 1%. Naive-designated CD8 cells lacked CD45RO, were positively enriched for CCR7, and omitted terminally differentiated effector memory CD45RA+ cells. The specimen was naive CD8+ T cells sorted from blood. All receptors come from a man aged 18 to 35 in good health.

V usage is TRBV27 and J usage is TRBJ2-2; 8 bases agree with TRBD1. The CDR3 is 17 residues long. Trimming removed 2 bases from V and 6 bases from J; junction bases left unmatched: 11. Germline CDR1 and CDR2: MNHEY and SMNVEV (reference sequence). The CDR3 reads CASSLGPGTGLPGELFF. In DNA form, the CDR3 reads TGTGCCAGCAGTTTAGGTCCCGGGACAGGTTTACCCGGGGAGCTGTTTTTT.

This sequence joins TRBV7-9 and TRBJ1-1, with D tentatively TRBD1 (5 bases). This CDR3 is built from 17 residues. Trimming left V 1 base short and J 1 base short, with 16 bases between. Germline lookup yields CDR1 SEHNR and CDR2 FQNEAQ (reference sequence). CDR3 sequence: CASSLGEVGPRNTEAFF. Here the CDR3 DNA reads TGTGCCAGCAGCTTAGGAGAGGTGGGACCGAGGAACACTGAAGCTTTCTTT.

The CDR3 region is CASSLGGLAEQFF. Written as DNA, the CDR3 is TGTGCCAGCAGCTTGGGAGGACTAGCGGAGCAGTTCTTC. This sequence joins TRBV5-6 and TRBJ2-1; 9 bases map to TRBD2. The CDR3 covers 13 residues. The V segment lost 0 bases and the J segment 10 bases; nucleotides outside the gene matches: 2. CDR1 and CDR2 from the germline V gene are SGHDT and YYEEEE.

The V call is TRBV6-5, the J call TRBJ1-1; a weak D match, TRBD1 (6 bases). The length of the CDR3 is 12 residues. Germline values: CDR1 MNHEY, CDR2 SVGAGI. Trimming removed 11 bases at V and 1 base at J, with 11 bases between. The CDR3 DNA reads as TGTGCCGCCGAGGACAGGAACACTGAAGCTTTCTTT. The encoded protein is CAAEDRNTEAFF.

The gene calls are TRBV6-6 and TRBJ2-7, with 9 positions matching TRBD1. The CDR3 sequence is 16 residues long. The germline V gene encodes CDR1 MNHNY and CDR2 SVGAGI (reference sequence). V lost 0 bases to trimming and J lost 7 bases; unmatched junction nucleotides: 10. This CDR3 is CASSYSPGQGLEEQYF. The DNA of the CDR3 is TGTGCCAGCAGTTACTCGCCGGGACAGGGCCTAGAAGAGCAGTACTTC.

V and J are TRBV9 and TRBJ2-7, with D tentatively TRBD1 (5 bases). Trimming removed 2 bases at V and 2 bases at J, with 11 bases between. The CDR3 loop spans 14 amino acids. In germline, CDR1 is SGDLS, CDR2 YYNGEE. The CDR3 nucleotides read TGTGCCAGCAGCGTTGACAGTTGGGCCTACGAGCAGTACTTC. Encoded protein: CASSVDSWAYEQYF.

The gene calls are TRBV6-5 and TRBJ2-2; 7 bases match TRBD2. V was pared by 4 bases and J by 5 bases, with 7 bases of the junction left unmatched. This CDR3 contains 15 residues. Germline V gene data show CDR1 as MNHEY and CDR2 as SVGAGI. CDR3 bases: TGTGCCAGCAGTTTCGGCGGGAGTCGGACCGGGGAGCTGTTTTTT. It yields the protein CASSFGGSRTGELFF.

The chain employs TRBV7-9 and TRBJ2-5; TRBD2 might be the D (6 bases). Between the trimmed V and J ends, which lost 1 base and 4 bases, there was a span of 13 bases. The germline CDR1 and CDR2 sequences are SEHNR and FQNEAQ (reference sequence). The CDR3 consists of 15 residues. The CDR3 is CASSLVDGSVETQYF. CDR3 nucleotide sequence: TGTGCCAGCAGCTTAGTCGACGGGAGTGTAGAGACCCAGTACTTC.

The chain combines TRBV7-8 with TRBJ2-7; no reliable D call. Germline CDR1 reads SGHVS; CDR2 reads FQNEAQ. Trimming pared 2 bases from V and 6 bases from J, leaving 14 bases between. CDR3 length: 14 residues. Here the CDR3 reads CASSLQTLFAEQYF. The DNA of the CDR3 is TGTGCCAGCAGCTTACAAACTCTGTTCGCCGAGCAGTACTTC.

The J gene is TRBJ2-1, the V gene TRBV30; D unclear. CDR1 is GTSNPN, CDR2 SVGIG, per germline (reference sequence). Trimming pared 3 bases from V and 6 bases from J, leaving 18 bases between. CDR3 length: 15 residues. CDR3 nucleotide sequence: TGTGCCTGGAGCGTCCCGGGTCCAACGGTCAATGAGCAGTTCTTC. Its translation is CAWSVPGPTVNEQFF.

The chain employs TRBV11-3 and TRBJ1-2; TRBD1 is a possible D gene (5 bases). CDR1 is SGHNT and CDR2 is YENEEA in the germline V gene. The CDR3 has 15 residues. Trimming left V 5 bases short and J 6 bases short, with 19 bases between. CDR3 nucleotide sequence: TGTGCCAGCAGCCCATCCCGCAGGGCTCCCCATGGCTACACCTTC. It specifies CASSPSRRAPHGYTF.

The chain uses TRBV7-6 and TRBJ2-3; TRBD2 is a possible D gene (6 bases). V lost 4 bases, J lost 4 bases, and 18 bases lay in between. Germline V gives CDR1 SGHVS, CDR2 FNYEAQ. The CDR3 loop spans 16 amino acids. The CDR3 is CASSYLNGGTADTQYF. The CDR3 DNA follows: TGTGCCAGCAGCTACCTTAACGGGGGAACGGCAGATACGCAGTATTTT.

J is TRBJ1-1 and V is TRBV5-1, with D unclear. Trimming removed 4 bases from V and 0 bases from J, with 10 bases in between. From germline, CDR1 is SGHRS and CDR2 YFSETQ. The CDR3 consists of 14 residues. The CDR3 DNA is TGCGCCAGCAGCAGGAGTCTCATGAACACTGAAGCTTTCTTT. This sequence encodes CASSRSLMNTEAFF. The whole variable domain, remainder taken from reference TRBV5-1 and TRBJ1-1, is KAGVTQTPRYLIKTRGQQVTLSCSPISGHRSVSWYQQTPGQGLQFLFEYFSETQRNKGNFPGRFSGRQFSNSRSEMNVSTLELGDSALYLCASSRSLMNTEAFFGQGTRLTVV.

The chain is built from TRBV2 and TRBJ2-7; weak D call: TRBD1 (6 bases). CDR3 size: 15 residues. Trimming took off 3 bases at V and 0 bases at J, with 12 bases between the two ends. CDR1 and CDR2 (germline): SNHLY, FYNNEI. CDR3 loop: CASSDGGESSYEQYF. The CDR3 DNA sequence: TGTGCCAGCAGTGATGGGGGCGAGAGCTCCTACGAGCAGTACTTC.

This chain joins TRBV11-2 and TRBJ2-3, with D uncertain. Trimming shortened V by 4 bases and J by 6 bases, and 14 bases separated the two germline ends. This CDR3 comprises 14 residues. CDR1 SGHAT and CDR2 FQNNGV come from the germline V gene. The CDR3 DNA follows: TGTGCCAGCAGCTCGGTCGTAATCCCGGATACGCAGTATTTT. It codes for CASSSVVIPDTQYF.

The chain uses TRBV7-9 and TRBJ2-3; 7 bases map to TRBD2. The CDR3 spans 15 residues. J lost 2 bases, V lost 6 bases, and 8 bases had no gene match. Germline CDR1 reads SEHNR; CDR2 reads FQNEAQ (reference sequence). The CDR3 sequence is CASSGIGLDTDTQYF. CDR3 nucleotides: TGTGCCAGCAGTGGGATCGGACTAGACACAGATACGCAGTATTTT.

The gene calls are TRBV18 and TRBJ2-1, with TRBD2 as a possible D gene (6 bases). CDR3 length: 14 amino acids. Trimming shortened V by 3 bases and J by 5 bases, and 11 bases separated the two germline ends. Germline V gives CDR1 KGHSH, CDR2 LQKENI. DNA for the CDR3: TGTGCCAGCTCACCCTTGGGAGGAGACAATGAGCAGTTCTTC. This encodes CASSPLGGDNEQFF.

This chain uses TRBV10-3 with TRBJ1-2; D is unresolved. CDR3 length equals 12 residues. The V and J ends lost 1 base and 3 bases respectively, with 3 bases between them. Germline values: CDR1 ENHRY, CDR2 SYGVKD. The DNA of the CDR3 is TGTGCCATCAGTGAGTGGGACTATGGCTACACCTTC. This sequence encodes CAISEWDYGYTF.